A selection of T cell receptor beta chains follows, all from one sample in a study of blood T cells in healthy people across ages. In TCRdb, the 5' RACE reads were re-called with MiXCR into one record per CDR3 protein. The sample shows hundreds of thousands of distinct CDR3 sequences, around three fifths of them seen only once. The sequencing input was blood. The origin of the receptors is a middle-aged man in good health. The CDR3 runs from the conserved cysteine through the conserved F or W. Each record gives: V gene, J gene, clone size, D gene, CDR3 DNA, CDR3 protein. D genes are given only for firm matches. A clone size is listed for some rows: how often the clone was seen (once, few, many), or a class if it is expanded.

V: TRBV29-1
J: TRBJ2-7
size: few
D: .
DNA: TGCAGCGTTGAAATAGGAGGGGTAGGGGGCGAGCAGTACTTC
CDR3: CSVEIGGVGGEQYF

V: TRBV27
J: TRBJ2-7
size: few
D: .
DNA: TGTGCCAGCAGTTTATTTTGGCAGGAAATCTCCTACGAGCAGTACTTC
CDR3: CASSLFWQEISYEQYF

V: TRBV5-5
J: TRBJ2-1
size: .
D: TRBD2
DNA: TGTGCCAGCAGCCCTCTCACGGGAGGGGTCGATGAGCAGTTCTTC
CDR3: CASSPLTGGVDEQFF

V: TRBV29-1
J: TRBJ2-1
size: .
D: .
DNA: TGCAGCGTTGAAGTATTCAGGGTCGATGAGCAGTTCTTC
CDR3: CSVEVFRVDEQFF

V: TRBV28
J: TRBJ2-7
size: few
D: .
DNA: TGTGCCAGCAGTTTATTCATGGGGGCTAACTACGAGCAGTACTTC
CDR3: CASSLFMGANYEQYF

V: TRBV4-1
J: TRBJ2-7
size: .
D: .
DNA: TGCGCCAGCAGCCAAGTTACTAGCTCCTACGAGCAGTACTTC
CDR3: CASSQVTSSYEQYF

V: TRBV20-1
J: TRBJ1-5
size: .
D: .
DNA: TGCAGTGCCCTATCGGGGGGAATCGACCAGCCCCAGCATTTT
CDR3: CSALSGGIDQPQHF

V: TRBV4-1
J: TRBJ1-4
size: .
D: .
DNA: TGCGCCAGCAGCCAACCTGCTAATGAAAAACTGTTTTTT
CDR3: CASSQPANEKLFF

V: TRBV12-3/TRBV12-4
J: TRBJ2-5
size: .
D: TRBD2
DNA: TGTGCCAGCAGTTCCTCGACTAGCGGGAATATATACAATGAGCAGTACTTC
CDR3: CASSSSTSGNIYNEQYF

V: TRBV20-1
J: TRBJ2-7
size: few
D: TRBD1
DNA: TGCAGTGCTTTTTCGGGACAGGGTATTTACGAGCAGTACTTC
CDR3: CSAFSGQGIYEQYF

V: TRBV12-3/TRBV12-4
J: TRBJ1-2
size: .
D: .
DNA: TGTGCCAGCAACCCCAGGGATTCTACCTATGGCTACACCTTC
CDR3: CASNPRDSTYGYTF

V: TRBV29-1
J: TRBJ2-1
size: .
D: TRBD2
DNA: TGCAGCGTTCGACCGGGACTAGCAACGAATGAGCAGTTCTTC
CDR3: CSVRPGLATNEQFF

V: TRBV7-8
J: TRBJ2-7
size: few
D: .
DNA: TGTGCCAGCAGCTTATACACCTCAGGCATCGAGCAGTACTTC
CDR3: CASSLYTSGIEQYF

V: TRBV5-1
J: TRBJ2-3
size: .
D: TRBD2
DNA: TGCGCCAGCAGCACCTCCTCTAGCGGGGGGCTGGATACGCAGTATTTT
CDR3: CASSTSSSGGLDTQYF

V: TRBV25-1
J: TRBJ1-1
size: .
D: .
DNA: TGTGCCAGCAGAGGGGCGGGGGCCGGAACTGAAGCTTTCTTT
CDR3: CASRGAGAGTEAFF

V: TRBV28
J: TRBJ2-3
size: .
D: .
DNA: TGTGCCAGCACCCAAGACGATACGCAGTATTTT
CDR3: CASTQDDTQYF

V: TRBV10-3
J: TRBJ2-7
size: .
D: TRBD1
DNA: TGTGCCATCAGTGAGGGCAGGGGGAAGCAGTACTTC
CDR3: CAISEGRGKQYF

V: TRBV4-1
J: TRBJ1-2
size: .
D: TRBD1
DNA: TGCGCCAGCAGCCAAACAGGGGGGGATGACTATGGCTACACCTTC
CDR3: CASSQTGGDDYGYTF

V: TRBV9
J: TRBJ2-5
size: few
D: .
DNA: TGTGCCAGCAGCGTAGAGGGGTTCCAAGAGACCCAGTACTTC
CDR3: CASSVEGFQETQYF

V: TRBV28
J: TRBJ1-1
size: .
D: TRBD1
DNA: TGTGCCAGCAGCCCCACGATTGGGACAGGGGCTGAAGCTTTCTTT
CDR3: CASSPTIGTGAEAFF

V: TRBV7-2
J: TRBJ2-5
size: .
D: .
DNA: TGTGCCAGCAGCCGAGACAGGTTGGCCCAGTACTTC
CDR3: CASSRDRLAQYF

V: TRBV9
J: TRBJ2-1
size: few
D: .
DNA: TGTGCCAGCAGTCTCGCCCTCCACAATGAGCAGTTCTTC
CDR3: CASSLALHNEQFF

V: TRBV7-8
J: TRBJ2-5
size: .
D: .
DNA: TGTGCCAGCACCCGGTGGGACCAAGAGACCCAGTACTTC
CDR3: CASTRWDQETQYF

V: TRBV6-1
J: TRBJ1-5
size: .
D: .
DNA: TGTGCCAGCCTTGAGGGGGAGGCTCAGCCCCAGCATTTT
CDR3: CASLEGEAQPQHF

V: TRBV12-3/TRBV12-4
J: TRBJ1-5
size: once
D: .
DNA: TGTGCCAGCAGTACCCGGGGGAGAGGCAATCAGCCCCAGCATTTT
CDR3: CASSTRGRGNQPQHF

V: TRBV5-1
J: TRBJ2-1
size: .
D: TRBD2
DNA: TGCGCCAGCAGTACCGGACTAGCGGGCCCCTACAATGAGCAGTTCTTC
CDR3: CASSTGLAGPYNEQFF

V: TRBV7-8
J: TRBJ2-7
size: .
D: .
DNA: TGTGCCAGCAGCTTTTGGGGAGCTCACGAGCAGTACTTC
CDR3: CASSFWGAHEQYF

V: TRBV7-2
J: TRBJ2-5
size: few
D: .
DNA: TGTGCCAGCAGCGTGGGCCGGTTAGAGACCCAGTACTTC
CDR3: CASSVGRLETQYF

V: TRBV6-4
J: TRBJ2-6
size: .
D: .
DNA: TGTGCCAGCAGTGACTTTCCGGTCTCTGGGGCCAACGTCCTGACTTTC
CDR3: CASSDFPVSGANVLTF

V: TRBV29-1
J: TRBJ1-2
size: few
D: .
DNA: TGCAGCGTTGATGGTCAGGGGTTATATGGCTACACCTTC
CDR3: CSVDGQGLYGYTF

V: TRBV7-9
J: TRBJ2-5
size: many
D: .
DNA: TGTGCCAGCAGCTTAGGTGGGACTCAAGAGACCCAGTACTTC
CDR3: CASSLGGTQETQYF

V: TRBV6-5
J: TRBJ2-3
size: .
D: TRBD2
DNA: TGTGCCAGCAGTCGGACTAGCACGAGCGGTACGCAGTATTTT
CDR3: CASSRTSTSGTQYF

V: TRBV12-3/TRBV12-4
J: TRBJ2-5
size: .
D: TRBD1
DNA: TGTGCCAGCAGTTTAGCGATGACAGGGAATTTTCAAGAGACCCAGTACTTC
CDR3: CASSLAMTGNFQETQYF

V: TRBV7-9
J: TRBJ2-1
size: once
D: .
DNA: TGTGCCAGCAGCCCAAACTTTCACAATGAGCAGTTCTTC
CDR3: CASSPNFHNEQFF

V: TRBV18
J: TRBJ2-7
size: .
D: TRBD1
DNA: TGTGCCAGCTCACCACTGCGGGACAGGGGCAAGGGCGAGCAGTACTTC
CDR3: CASSPLRDRGKGEQYF

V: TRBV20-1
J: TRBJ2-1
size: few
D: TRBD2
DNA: TGCAGTGCTAGAGGCCTCCCCACAGCGGGAGGGCGGTATGAGCAGTTCTTC
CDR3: CSARGLPTAGGRYEQFF

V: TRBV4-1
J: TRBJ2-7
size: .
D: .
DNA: TGCGCCAGCAGCCAGGGGGCCTACGATTACGAGCAGTACTTC
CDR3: CASSQGAYDYEQYF

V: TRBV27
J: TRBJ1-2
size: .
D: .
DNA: TGTGCCAGCAGTTTATCACGGGTAGACTATGGCTACACCTTC
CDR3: CASSLSRVDYGYTF

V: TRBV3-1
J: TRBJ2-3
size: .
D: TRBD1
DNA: TGTGCCAGCAGGACAGGGGGATCTGGAGATACGCAGTATTTT
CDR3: CASRTGGSGDTQYF

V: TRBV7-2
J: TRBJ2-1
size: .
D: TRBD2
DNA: TGTGCCAGCAGCTTAGCGGATAGCGGGACGTACAATGAGCAGTTCTTC
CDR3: CASSLADSGTYNEQFF

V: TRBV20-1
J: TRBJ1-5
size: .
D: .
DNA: TGCAGTGCTAGAGAGCTAGGGGGAGACAATCAGCCCCAGCATTTT
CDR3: CSARELGGDNQPQHF

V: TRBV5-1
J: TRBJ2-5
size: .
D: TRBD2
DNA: TGCGCCAGCAGCCCCGGACTAGCGGGAGCGCTTGAGACCCAGTACTTC
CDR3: CASSPGLAGALETQYF

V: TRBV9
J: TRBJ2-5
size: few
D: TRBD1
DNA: TGTGCCAGCAGCGTAGGGGGACAGGGAGGGACCCAGTACTTC
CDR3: CASSVGGQGGTQYF

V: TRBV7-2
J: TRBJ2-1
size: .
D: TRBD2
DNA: TGTGCCAGCAGCTTAGTGGGGACTAGCGGGATAAAGGTGCAGTTCTTC
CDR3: CASSLVGTSGIKVQFF

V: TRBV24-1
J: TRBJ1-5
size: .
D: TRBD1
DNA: TGTGCCACCAGTCGGACAGGGGACAATCAGCCCCAGCATTTT
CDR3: CATSRTGDNQPQHF

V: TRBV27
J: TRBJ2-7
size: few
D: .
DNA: TGTGCCAGCAGTTCTCCTGACAGCACCTACGAGCAGTACTTC
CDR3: CASSSPDSTYEQYF

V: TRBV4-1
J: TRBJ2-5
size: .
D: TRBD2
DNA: TGCGCCAGCAGCCGTAGCGGGGAACTTCAAGAGACCCAGTACTTC
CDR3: CASSRSGELQETQYF

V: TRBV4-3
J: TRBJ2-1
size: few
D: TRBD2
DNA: TGCGCCAGCAGCCAAGAAAGAGCGGGAGTTACCTACAATGAGCAGTTCTTC
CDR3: CASSQERAGVTYNEQFF

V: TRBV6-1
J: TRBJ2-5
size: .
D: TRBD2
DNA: TGTGCCAGCAGTAGCGGGGGGCCGGGCAATGAGCAGTACTTC
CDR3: CASSSGGPGNEQYF

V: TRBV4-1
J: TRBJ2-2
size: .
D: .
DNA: TGCGCCAGCAGCCAAGTGGGACACTCATCTAACACCGGGGAGCTGTTTTTT
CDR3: CASSQVGHSSNTGELFF